Listed here are 25 T cell receptor beta chains from one sample, sequenced in a study of T-cell memory formation after mild COVID-19. TCRdb itself ran the 5' RACE reads through MiXCR, one entry per CDR3 protein. The profile shows just under 550,000 distinct CDR3 sequences, about a fifth of them singletons. The sequencing input was PBMCs or a T cell subset sorted from them (not recorded which). Source of these receptors: an adult woman who had mild COVID-19 (a few samples of this study predate the infection). Cell type and time point are not known.

In its sample, this clonotype was seen a few times. The chain links TRBV12-3 or TRBV12-4 to TRBJ2-2, with TRBD1 as a possible D gene (6 bases). V was shortened by 7 bases and J by 3 bases, with 12 bases between the two germline ends. The CDR3 has 14 amino acids. For the CDR3, the DNA is TGTGCCAGCACCGCTACAGGGTACACCGGGGAGCTGTTTTTT. This codes for CASTATGYTGELFF.

The chain uses TRBV29-1 and TRBJ2-1, with D unclear. This CDR3 comprises 11 residues. CDR1 is SQVTM and CDR2 is ANQGSEA in the germline V gene. Trimming shortened V by 5 bases and J by 6 bases, and 8 bases separated the two germline ends. The CDR3 region has the DNA TGCAGCGTTAAAAGGGCCAATGAGCAGTTCTTC. Its translation is CSVKRANEQFF.

At least ten counts were recorded for this clonotype. The chain is built from TRBV7-2 and TRBJ2-1, with a possible D match to TRBD2 (6 bases). Germline CDR1 and CDR2: SGHTA and FQGNSA. The CDR3 is made up of 13 amino acids. The V gene lost 1 base and the J gene lost 10 bases, with 11 bases spanning the gap. The CDR3 loop reads CASSLGRGREQFF. The CDR3 DNA sequence: TGTGCCAGCAGCTTAGGGCGGGGAAGAGAGCAGTTCTTC. The full variable domain, completed using reference TRBV7-2 and TRBJ2-1, is GAGVSQSPSNKVTEKGKDVELRCDPISGHTALYWYRQSLGQGLEFLIYFQGNSAPDKSGLPSDRFSAERTGGSVSTLTIQRTQQEDSAVYLCASSLGRGREQFFGPGTRLTVL.

This clonotype came up a few times. This sequence joins TRBV16 and TRBJ2-7; D is unresolved. Trimming cost V 5 bases and J 3 bases, with 17 bases left between them. CDR3 size: 15 residues. Germline V lookup: CDR1 KGHSY, CDR2 FQNENV. CDR3 nucleotide sequence: TGTGCCAGCAGCATCAACCTGGGATGGAACTACGAGCAGTACTTC. The encoded protein is CASSINLGWNYEQYF.

This clonotype has more than one count but fewer than ten. The chain couples TRBV5-1 to TRBJ2-3, with D perhaps TRBD2 (6 bases). Germline loops: CDR1 SGHRS, CDR2 YFSETQ. This CDR3 is 13 amino acids long. Trimming left V 7 bases short and J 3 bases short, with 12 bases between. CDR3 in amino acids: CASRTGVTDTQYF. In DNA, the CDR3 is TGCGCCAGCCGAACGGGGGTGACAGATACGCAGTATTTT. Full variable domain (outside the CDR3, taken from reference TRBV5-1 and TRBJ2-3): KAGVTQTPRYLIKTRGQQVTLSCSPISGHRSVSWYQQTPGQGLQFLFEYFSETQRNKGNFPGRFSGRQFSNSRSEMNVSTLELGDSALYLCASRTGVTDTQYFGPGTRLTVL.

The rearrangement joins TRBV3-1 to TRBJ2-2; the D gene is possibly TRBD2 (6 bases). The CDR3 spans 15 residues. Per the germline V gene, CDR1 is LGHDT and CDR2 is YNNKEL (reference sequence). Trimming stripped 4 bases from V and 5 bases from J, with 14 bases between. CDR3 sequence: CASSRPGDWTGELFF. The CDR3 bases are TGTGCCAGCAGCCGCCCGGGGGACTGGACCGGGGAGCTGTTTTTT.

This sequence joins TRBV29-1 and TRBJ1-2; D remains ambiguous. Trimming took 5 bases from V and 2 from J, leaving 9 bases between them. The germline V gene has CDR1 SQVTM and CDR2 ANQGSEA. The CDR3 is made up of 12 amino acids. CDR3: CSVSGRNYGYTF. The CDR3 bases are TGCAGCGTTTCCGGGAGAAACTATGGCTACACCTTC. Together with reference TRBV29-1 and TRBJ1-2, the CDR3 gives the full variable domain: SAVISQKPSRDICQRGTSLTIQCQVDSQVTMMFWYRQQPGQSLTLIATANQGSEATYESGFVIDKFPISRPNLTFSTLTVSNMSPEDSSIYLCSVSGRNYGYTFGSGTRLTVV.

In its sample, this clonotype was seen a few times. The CDR3 reads CASSLEGGKAFF. The CDR3 nucleotides are TGTGCCAGCAGCTTAGAAGGTGGTAAAGCTTTCTTT. The chain carries TRBV7-9 and TRBJ1-1; no reliable D call. V dropped 1 base and J dropped 9 bases, with 9 bases sitting between them. The CDR3 is made up of 12 amino acids. Germline assignment: CDR1 SEHNR and CDR2 FQNEAQ (reference sequence).

The chain links TRBV4-1 to TRBJ1-2; 9 bases match TRBD1. Germline V gene data show CDR1 as MGHRA and CDR2 as YSYEKL. V lost 1 base, J lost 0 bases, and 6 bases stayed unmatched. CDR3 length equals 17 residues. CDR3 loop: CASSQGPTGGSNYGYTF. DNA for the CDR3: TGCGCCAGCAGCCAAGGGCCGACAGGGGGTTCTAACTATGGCTACACCTTC.

This clonotype turned up a few times. An end of the junction does not agree with germline; a read error may underlie this. This chain connects TRBV9 to TRBJ2-5, with D possibly being TRBD2 (6 bases). CDR3 length equals 15 residues. CDR1 and CDR2 (germline): SGDLS, YYNGEE. This chain's CDR3 is CASSVGGDEGETKYF. The CDR3 region has the DNA TGTGCCAGCAGCGTAGGGGGGGACGAAGGAGAGACCAAGTACTTC.

This clonotype was seen a handful of times. The rearrangement links TRBV20-1 to TRBJ2-7; unclear D gene. V was trimmed by 7 bases and J by 0 bases, leaving 19 bases between them. This CDR3 region has 15 residues. The germline CDR1 and CDR2 sequences are DFQATT and SNEGSKA (reference sequence). The CDR3: CSVYNRARASYEQYF. The CDR3 nucleotides read TGCAGTGTTTATAACCGGGCCAGAGCCTCCTACGAGCAGTACTTC.

This clonotype was picked up a small number of times. The chain has TRBV5-5 and TRBJ1-2; TRBD1 might be the D (6 bases). The CDR3 extends over 17 amino acids. Germline assignment: CDR1 SGHKS and CDR2 YYEKEE (reference sequence). The V and J ends lost 3 bases and 2 bases respectively, with 20 bases between them. The CDR3 is CASSSTGSQGQNYGYTF. The DNA for the CDR3 is TGTGCCAGCAGCTCGACTGGCAGCCAAGGACAGAACTATGGCTACACCTTC.

The V and J genes are TRBV7-2 and TRBJ2-1; tentative D call: TRBD1 (6 bases). The CDR3 is 18 residues long. Trimming shortened V by 3 bases and J by 3 bases, and 21 bases separated the two germline ends. CDR1 is SGHTA and CDR2 is FQGNSA in the germline V gene. In nucleotides, the CDR3 is TGTGCCAGCAGCTTGACAAGAGGGACAAAGGTCATCTACAATGAGCAGTTCTTC. Protein product: CASSLTRGTKVIYNEQFF.

This clonotype was recorded a few times. The genes are TRBV11-2 and TRBJ2-1; D might be TRBD2 (5 bases). This CDR3 comprises 14 residues. V was cut by 4 bases and J by 2 bases, with 9 bases left in between. Germline V gene lookup returns CDR1 SGHAT and CDR2 FQNNGV. For the CDR3, the DNA is TGTGCCAGCAGCTGGGTGGGAGCCTACAATGAGCAGTTCTTC. Its protein is CASSWVGAYNEQFF.

This clonotype has just one count. This chain links TRBV7-9 with TRBJ2-5; D not certain. Germline CDR1 and CDR2: SEHNR and FQNEAQ (reference sequence). This CDR3 is 12 amino acids long. V lost 3 bases to trimming and J lost 5 bases, with 7 bases between them. CDR3 residues: CASSFDGETQYF. CDR3 DNA: TGTGCCAGCAGCTTCGACGGGGAGACCCAGTACTTC.

Regarding this clonotype: The junction shows a germline mismatch at one end, possibly a read error. The chain recombines TRBV7-7 with TRBJ2-6; no firm D call. The CDR3 is made up of 16 amino acids. The germline gives CDR1 SSHAT, CDR2 FNYEAQ (reference sequence). In DNA form, the CDR3 reads TGTGCTAGCAGCTTAGAACCTACGTCTGGGGCCAACGTCCTGACTTTC. Protein product: CASSLEPTSGANVLTF.

V and J are TRBV5-1 and TRBJ2-4; D gene uncertain. CDR1 is SGHRS and CDR2 is YFSETQ in the germline V gene. V shed 4 bases and J shed 0 bases, with 11 bases lying between them. The CDR3 runs to 15 residues. CDR3 bases: TGCGCCAGCAGCCCCTCGGACCTAGCCAAAAACATTCAGTACTTC. Translated: CASSPSDLAKNIQYF. Drawing the rest from reference TRBV5-1 and TRBJ2-4, the complete variable domain is KAGVTQTPRYLIKTRGQQVTLSCSPISGHRSVSWYQQTPGQGLQFLFEYFSETQRNKGNFPGRFSGRQFSNSRSEMNVSTLELGDSALYLCASSPSDLAKNIQYFGAGTRLSVL.

This clonotype was seen only a few times. The chain carries TRBV4-3 and TRBJ2-7, with 13 bases matching TRBD2. J lost 2 bases, V lost 1 base, and 11 bases had no gene match. The CDR3 length is 19 residues. Per the germline V gene, CDR1 is LGHNA and CDR2 is YSLEER. Here the CDR3 reads CASSQGPGLAGVFPYEQYF. CDR3 nucleotide sequence: TGCGCCAGCAGCCAAGGCCCTGGACTAGCGGGAGTCTTCCCCTACGAGCAGTACTTC.

This clonotype was counted only a few times. This chain joins TRBV19 and TRBJ2-1; D may be TRBD2 (5 bases). The V and J ends lost 3 bases and 0 bases respectively, with 12 bases between them. Germline loops: CDR1 LNHDA, CDR2 SQIVND (reference sequence). CDR3 length: 16 amino acids. In DNA, the CDR3 is TGTGCCAGTAGTATCGTAGCGTGGGGCTCCTACAATGAGCAGTTCTTC. Protein: CASSIVAWGSYNEQFF.

This clonotype was detected only a few times. V gene TRBV29-1 combines with J gene TRBJ2-5, with 7 bases lining up with TRBD2. Trimming removed 4 bases from V and 4 bases from J; junction bases left unmatched: 9. This CDR3 contains 14 residues. The germline gives CDR1 SQVTM, CDR2 ANQGSEA. The CDR3 loop reads CSVGGGRVGETQYF. For the CDR3, the DNA is TGCAGCGTTGGAGGAGGGAGGGTTGGAGAGACCCAGTACTTC. The complete variable domain, with remaining parts taken from reference TRBV29-1 and TRBJ2-5, reads SAVISQKPSRDICQRGTSLTIQCQVDSQVTMMFWYRQQPGQSLTLIATANQGSEATYESGFVIDKFPISRPNLTFSTLTVSNMSPEDSSIYLCSVGGGRVGETQYFGPGTRLLVL.

There are a few counts of this clonotype. The chain links TRBV7-3 to TRBJ2-1; D unresolved. Looked up from germline, CDR1 is SGHTA and CDR2 is FQGTGA. Between the trimmed V and J ends, which lost 7 bases and 2 bases, there was a span of 15 bases. CDR3 length: 15 residues. The CDR3 protein is CASTVGRQPYNEQFF. The CDR3 DNA reads as TGTGCCAGCACCGTAGGGCGGCAACCCTACAATGAGCAGTTCTTC. Combining the CDR3 with reference TRBV7-3 and TRBJ2-1 gives the whole variable domain GAGVSQTPSNKVTEKGKYVELRCDPISGHTALYWYRQSLGQGPEFLIYFQGTGAADDSGLPNDRFFAVRPEGSVSTLKIQRTERGDSAVYLCASTVGRQPYNEQFFGPGTRLTVL.

This clonotype was counted at least ten times. V is TRBV15 and J is TRBJ2-5; TRBD1 matches at 10 bases. The germline V gene encodes CDR1 LNHNV and CDR2 YYDKDF (reference sequence). The CDR3 sequence is 15 residues long. After removal of 3 bases from V and 5 bases from J, the junction contained 6 bases not matched to a gene. The CDR3 loop reads CATSSPGQGFETQYF. CDR3 in DNA: TGTGCCACCAGCAGCCCGGGACAGGGGTTTGAGACCCAGTACTTC.

On this clonotype: The junction departs from germline at one end; a sequencing error may be responsible. V usage is TRBV13 and J usage is TRBJ2-7, with D perhaps matching TRBD1 (8 bases). The CDR3 runs 11 residues. Germline loops: CDR1 PRHDT, CDR2 FYEKMQ (reference sequence). CDR3 nucleotides: TGTGCCAGCAGCTACGGACAGGGAGGGGTTTTC. Translated, it gives CASSYGQGGVF.

The chain uses TRBV29-1 and TRBJ1-2; D gene uncertain. This CDR3 spans 11 amino acids. V was cut by 4 bases and J by 6 bases, with 9 bases left in between. Germline V lookup: CDR1 SQVTM, CDR2 ANQGSEA. CDR3 DNA: TGCAGCGTTGGGAGATCGGATGGCTACACCTTC. Translation: CSVGRSDGYTF. The full variable domain, rest sourced from reference TRBV29-1 and TRBJ1-2, is SAVISQKPSRDICQRGTSLTIQCQVDSQVTMMFWYRQQPGQSLTLIATANQGSEATYESGFVIDKFPISRPNLTFSTLTVSNMSPEDSSIYLCSVGRSDGYTFGSGTRLTVV.

The chain employs TRBV15 and TRBJ2-7; D unresolved. The CDR3 sequence is 15 residues long. Trimming shortened V by 0 bases and J by 3 bases, and 12 bases separated the two germline ends. Looked up from germline, CDR1 is LNHNV and CDR2 is YYDKDF (reference sequence). For the CDR3, the DNA is TGTGCCACCAGCAGAGAGCGTCAACAGAACTACGAGCAGTACTTC. Translating gives CATSRERQQNYEQYF.